The 29 T cell receptor beta chains in this list originate from one sample, sequenced in a study of cytomegalovirus exposure and HLA in healthy donors. The primer mix had 60 Vbeta and 13 Jbeta primers. The method was immunoSEQ multiplex PCR; TCRdb's version includes in-frame clones alone and lacks a portion of them. The table has fewer than 200,000 clones, 65% to 90% seen once. Sequencing was carried out using PBMCs. All receptors come from a girl aged 2-10 years in good health and CMV-seropositive.

The chain couples TRBV13 to TRBJ2-7, with D maybe TRBD2 (6 bases). This CDR3 region has 15 residues. Trimming stripped 4 bases from V and 3 bases from J, with 16 bases between. Germline CDR1 reads PRHDT; CDR2 reads FYEKMQ (reference sequence). CDR3 nucleotide sequence: TGTGCCAGCAGCTCATCAACACAGGACTACTACGAGCAGTACTTC. Translating gives CASSSSTQDYYEQYF.

The chain carries TRBV11-3 and TRBJ2-2; unclear D gene. The length of the CDR3 is 14 residues. Per the germline V gene, CDR1 is SGHNT and CDR2 is YENEEA. Between the trimmed V and J ends, which lost 5 bases and 1 base, there was a span of 8 bases. The CDR3 DNA reads TGTGCCAGCAGCCCAAGCCTGAACACCGGGGAGCTGTTTTTT. Its translation is CASSPSLNTGELFF.

In its sample, this clone was seen once. CDR3 bases: TGTGCCAGCAGTTTCAGGGGGGCAAGCTACACCTTC. This sequence encodes CASSFRGASYTF. This chain joins TRBV28 and TRBJ1-2; 7 bases line up with TRBD1. This CDR3 is 12 amino acids long. V lost 3 bases to trimming and J lost 9 bases; unmatched junction nucleotides: 4. The V gene's germline CDR1 is MDHEN and CDR2 SYDVKM.

CDR3 in DNA: TGTGCCAGCAGCTTGACGGTAAAACAGCAAACTTACCGACAAGCCCCATACTTC. Translation: CASSLTVKQQTYRQAPYF. The V call is TRBV5-6, the J call TRBJ2-5; D is ambiguous. Germline CDR1 SGHDT, CDR2 YYEEEE. The CDR3 covers 18 residues. Trimming removed 1 base at V and 14 bases at J, with 33 bases between.

A few counts support this clone. V gene TRBV19 combines with J gene TRBJ1-1, with TRBD1 matching 9 bases. The CDR3 spans 14 residues. Trimming cost V 6 bases and J 6 bases; bases outside gene matches: 8. CDR1 is LNHDA and CDR2 is SQIVND in the germline V gene (reference sequence). In DNA form, the CDR3 reads TGTGCCAGTAGAACCGGGACAGGGATCGCTGAAGCTTTCTTT. It translates to CASRTGTGIAEAFF.

The V and J genes are TRBV5-1 and TRBJ2-7; D perhaps matches TRBD1 (6 bases). Germline V gene sequence: CDR1 SGHRS, CDR2 YFSETQ. Trimming cost V 4 bases and J 0 bases, with 11 bases left between them. The CDR3 spans 14 residues. The CDR3 DNA is TGCGCCAGCAGCCCCGACAGGAGCTCCTACGAGCAGTACTTC. It encodes CASSPDRSSYEQYF.

The chain joins TRBV28 to TRBJ1-5; TRBD1 might be the D (6 bases). The CDR3 spans 16 residues. CDR1 and CDR2 from the germline V gene are MDHEN and SYDVKM. V dropped 4 bases and J dropped 1 base, with 14 bases sitting between them. The CDR3 bases are TGTGCCAGCAGTTACGTTCAGGGGAAAAGCAATCAGCCCCAGCATTTT. Protein: CASSYVQGKSNQPQHF.

In its sample, this clone was seen once. The chain couples TRBV5-8 to TRBJ1-1, with TRBD1 as a possible D gene (5 bases). The V and J ends lost 0 bases and 8 bases respectively, with 17 bases between them. The CDR3 is 15 amino acids. From germline, CDR1 is SGHTS and CDR2 YDEGEE. The CDR3 spells CASSLGGSGGCEAFF. The CDR3 region has the DNA TGTGCCAGCAGCTTGGGGGGGTCCGGGGGGTGCGAAGCTTTCTTT.

V gene TRBV6-5 combines with J gene TRBJ2-1; D is possibly TRBD2 (7 bases). CDR3 length equals 16 residues. Germline V lookup: CDR1 MNHEY, CDR2 SVGAGI. Deletions cut 0 bases from V and 2 bases from J, with 11 bases between. The CDR3 sequence is CASSYSGGGAYNEQFF. In nucleotides, the CDR3 is TGTGCCAGCAGTTACTCGGGGGGGGGCGCCTACAATGAGCAGTTCTTC.

In DNA, the CDR3 is TGTGCCAGCTCACGTGTGCCCGGACAGAGTAACTATGGCTACACCTTC. It encodes CASSRVPGQSNYGYTF. This chain joins TRBV18 and TRBJ1-2; a possible D gene is TRBD1 (6 bases). Germline V gene data show CDR1 as KGHSH and CDR2 as LQKENI. Trimming cost V 4 bases and J 1 base, with 16 bases left between them. The CDR3 runs to 16 residues.

The chain links TRBV6-4 to TRBJ1-2, with TRBD1 identical over 9 bases. This CDR3 has 14 residues. Germline CDR1 and CDR2: MRHNA and SNTAGT. Trimming removed 6 bases from V and 2 bases from J; junction bases left unmatched: 4. CDR3 sequence reads: CASRETGGNYGYTF. The CDR3 DNA reads as TGTGCCAGCAGAGAAACAGGGGGCAACTATGGCTACACCTTC.

The CDR3 here is CASSDGPTQNTIYF. CDR3 nucleotides: TGTGCCAGCAGTGATGGGCCAACCCAAAACACCATATATTTT. V is TRBV9 and J is TRBJ1-3; D uncertain. Germline loops: CDR1 SGDLS, CDR2 YYNGEE. V dropped 5 bases and J dropped 6 bases, with 15 bases sitting between them. This CDR3 comprises 14 residues.

The chain couples TRBV11-1 to TRBJ2-7; 12 nucleotides align to TRBD2. Losses at the gene ends were 5 bases for V and 4 bases for J; bases not matched to a gene: 9. This CDR3 spans 16 amino acids. CDR1 and CDR2 (germline): SGHAT, FQDESV (reference sequence). The chain's CDR3 is CASSVRLAGASYEQYF. CDR3 nucleotides: TGTGCCAGCAGCGTAAGACTAGCGGGAGCCTCTTACGAGCAGTACTTC.

This sequence joins TRBV28 and TRBJ2-7; 9 nucleotides match TRBD2. The CDR3 runs 15 residues. In germline, CDR1 is MDHEN, CDR2 SYDVKM. V was clipped by 1 base and J by 7 bases; unmatched bases: 8. The CDR3 sequence: CASSLSGGRVYEQYF. The CDR3 region has the DNA TGTGCCAGCAGTTTATCGGGCGGGAGGGTTTATGAGCAGTACTTC. The full variable domain, completed using reference TRBV28 and TRBJ2-7, is DVKVTQSSRYLVKRTGEKVFLECVQDMDHENMFWYRQDPGLGLRLIYFSYDVKMKEKGDIPEGYSVSREKKERFSLILESASTNQTSMYLCASSLSGGRVYEQYFGPGTRLTVT.

The chain recombines TRBV19 with TRBJ1-1; D is ambiguous. The germline V gene has CDR1 LNHDA and CDR2 SQIVND (reference sequence). The V end was cut by 9 bases, the J end by 2 bases, with 13 bases between. CDR3 size: 13 residues. For the CDR3, the DNA is TGTGCCAGAGCTAGGAGGAAAAACACTGAAGCTTTCTTT. Encoded protein: CARARRKNTEAFF.

As to this clone: The junction differs from germline at one of its ends, possibly a read error. The CDR3 DNA sequence: TGTGCCTGGAGTGCTACGGGGACTAGCGGAACAATCTTC. It yields the protein CAWSATGTSGTIF. The rearrangement uses TRBV30 and TRBJ2-7; 11 positions agree with TRBD2. CDR3 length: 13 amino acids. The V gene's germline CDR1 is GTSNPN and CDR2 SVGIG (reference sequence).

The chain uses TRBV27 and TRBJ1-5; D is possibly TRBD1 (5 bases). Trimming took 10 bases from V and 0 from J, leaving 25 bases between them. In germline, CDR1 is MNHEY, CDR2 SMNVEV (reference sequence). This CDR3 has 18 residues. The CDR3 loop is CATHWGGERTVSNQPQHF. For the CDR3, the DNA is TGTGCCACACATTGGGGGGGGGAGAGAACGGTTAGCAATCAGCCCCAGCATTTT.

The gene calls are TRBV25-1 and TRBJ2-7; possibly TRBD2 for D (6 bases). This CDR3 contains 14 residues. CDR1 and CDR2 (germline): MGHDK, SYGVNS. The V end was cut by 4 bases, the J end by 2 bases, with 12 bases between. The CDR3 here is CASSGGTDTYEQYF. The CDR3 nucleotides read TGTGCCAGCAGTGGCGGGACGGACACCTACGAGCAGTACTTC.

This clone showed up just a few times. This chain connects TRBV21-1 to TRBJ1-2; TRBD1 was called by the table and not checked on the DNA. TRBV21-1 corresponds to a pseudogene. This CDR3 region has 14 residues. CDR3 DNA sequence: TGTGCCAGCCAGGACAGGGTTTCTAGGGGCGGCTACACCTTC. It is translated as CASQDRVSRGGYTF.

This clone was seen repeatedly, ten times or more. The chain couples TRBV5-4 to TRBJ1-6, with 7 bases lining up with TRBD1. J gave up 9 bases and V 3 bases, and 6 bases lay outside the gene matches. This CDR3 is built from 14 residues. Germline V gene data show CDR1 as SGHNT and CDR2 as YYREEE (reference sequence). CDR3: CASSSDRESSPLHF. Written as DNA, the CDR3 is TGTGCCAGCAGCTCCGACAGGGAATCTTCACCCCTCCACTTT.

J is TRBJ2-1 and V is TRBV10-3; 7 bases map to TRBD2. Trimming removed 3 bases from V and 3 bases from J; junction bases left unmatched: 14. The CDR3 consists of 18 residues. The V gene's germline CDR1 is ENHRY and CDR2 SYGVKD. The CDR3 loop is CAISDGPALAAYYNEQFF. In DNA form, the CDR3 reads TGTGCCATCAGTGATGGGCCCGCCCTAGCGGCCTACTACAATGAGCAGTTCTTC.

The rearrangement uses TRBV15 and TRBJ1-1; 8 bases match TRBD1. The CDR3 spans 14 residues. With V trimmed by 4 bases and J by 4 bases, 5 bases remained unmatched. Germline assignment: CDR1 LNHNV and CDR2 YYDKDF (reference sequence). CDR3 protein: CATSTGQAGTEAFF. The CDR3 bases are TGTGCCACCAGCACGGGACAGGCAGGCACTGAAGCTTTCTTT.

The CDR3 DNA follows: TGTGCCAGTAGTTACAGGGGTACGGATCAGCCCCAGCATTTT. Translation: CASSYRGTDQPQHF. The genes are TRBV19 and TRBJ1-5; 7 nucleotides match TRBD1. Germline V gives CDR1 LNHDA, CDR2 SQIVND (reference sequence). The CDR3 totals 14 residues. Unmatched junction bases numbered 6, after V lost 5 bases and J lost 5 bases.

The chain uses TRBV7-3 and TRBJ1-1; the D is unclear. Germline V gives CDR1 SGHTA, CDR2 FQGTGA. The CDR3 runs to 17 residues. Trimming removed 1 base at V and 11 bases at J, with 26 bases between. This chain's CDR3 is CASSLNPYLEGSEEAFF. Written as DNA, the CDR3 is TGTGCCAGCAGCTTAAACCCCTACCTTGAGGGATCAGAGGAGGCTTTCTTT.

V gene TRBV25-1 combines with J gene TRBJ1-6; 7 positions agree with TRBD1. V lost 10 bases to trimming and J lost 4 bases; unmatched junction nucleotides: 4. From germline, CDR1 is MGHDK and CDR2 SYGVNS. The CDR3 runs to 13 residues. For the CDR3, the DNA is TGTGCCACCAGACAGGGTTATAATTCACCCCTCCACTTT. Protein: CATRQGYNSPLHF.

This clone occurred a few times. The CDR3 DNA follows: TGTGCCAGCACCAGGACACCGAACACTGAAGCTTTCTTT. This codes for CASTRTPNTEAFF. This rearrangement joins TRBV5-6 to TRBJ1-1; the D gene is possibly TRBD1 (5 bases). This CDR3 is built from 13 residues. CDR1 SGHDT and CDR2 YYEEEE come from the germline V gene. V lost 6 bases and J lost 1, with 10 bases in between.

The chain employs TRBV7-3 and TRBJ2-1; the D gene is possibly TRBD1 (6 bases). The germline gives CDR1 SGHTA, CDR2 FQGTGA. V was cut by 5 bases and J by 7 bases, with 15 bases left in between. CDR3 length: 14 amino acids. CDR3 sequence reads: CASSPRATGNEQFF. The CDR3 DNA reads as TGTGCCAGCAGCCCCCGAGCCACAGGGAATGAGCAGTTCTTC. The whole variable domain, filled in from reference TRBV7-3 and TRBJ2-1, reads GAGVSQTPSNKVTEKGKYVELRCDPISGHTALYWYRQSLGQGPEFLIYFQGTGAADDSGLPNDRFFAVRPEGSVSTLKIQRTERGDSAVYLCASSPRATGNEQFFGPGTRLTVL.

This clone was seen only a few times. The chain couples TRBV6-6 to TRBJ1-4, with 10 bases that match TRBD1. J lost 5 bases, V lost 5 bases, and 5 bases had no gene match. The CDR3 consists of 15 residues. Per the germline V gene, CDR1 is MNHNY and CDR2 is SVGAGI (reference sequence). This CDR3 is CASSPPGQGNEKLFF. CDR3 in DNA: TGTGCCAGCAGTCCTCCGGGACAGGGGAATGAAAAACTGTTTTTT.

The chain is built from TRBV20-1 and TRBJ1-2; D gene ambiguous. Germline V CDR1 and CDR2: DFQATT, SNEGSKA (reference sequence). V lost 5 bases and J lost 4, with 8 bases in between. The CDR3 covers 11 residues. CDR3 sequence reads: CSAFEGYGYTF. The CDR3 DNA reads as TGCAGTGCTTTTGAGGGCTATGGCTACACCTTC.